This is a list of T cell receptor beta chains from one sample in a study of early T cells in non-severe SARS-CoV-2 infection. TCRdb analysed the 5' RACE reads with MiXCR anew, one entry per CDR3 protein. The sample contains about 90,000 distinct CDR3 sequences, about an eighth of which appear only once. Sample: whole blood, taken at baseline. The receptors derive from an adult who was a healthcare worker with PCR-confirmed SARS-CoV-2 infection or an uninfected control (not recorded which). The CDR3 runs from the conserved cysteine through the conserved F or W.

TRBV9,TRBJ2-2,CASSEAGAHTGELFF
TRBV12-5,TRBJ2-1,CASGLELLNEQFF
TRBV10-2,TRBJ2-7,CASSRDPVFSYEQYF
TRBV7-9,TRBJ2-6,CASSPNSGANVLTF
TRBV7-9,TRBJ2-7,CASSLAAPRPEQYF
TRBV14,TRBJ2-5,CASRPGLAVGTQYF
TRBV7-3,TRBJ2-3,CASSPISTDTQYF
TRBV6-5,TRBJ1-6,CASSYFSGTGLSPLHF
TRBV5-4,TRBJ1-6,CASSLMGAGTGRNSPLHF
TRBV6-6,TRBJ2-5,CATSRASLQETQYF
TRBV18,TRBJ1-5,CASSPTGGLGNNQPQHF
TRBV7-9,TRBJ2-2,CANRQGNTGELFF
TRBV30,TRBJ1-3,CACAGGSGNTIYF
TRBV19,TRBJ2-5,CASSSRTVETQYF
TRBV6-4,TRBJ2-7,CASSDGLRVPSSYEQYF
TRBV6-1,TRBJ1-6,CASKPGQGPSSPLHF
TRBV28,TRBJ2-1,CASTPMRGAGDRHNEQFF
TRBV12-3/TRBV12-4,TRBJ1-2,CASRFSRGLNGYTF
TRBV10-2,TRBJ1-2,CASSERDRPIYGYTF
TRBV7-2,TRBJ2-5,CASSLVGSRQETQYF
TRBV7-2,TRBJ1-1,CASSLRSGGTEAFF
TRBV20-1,TRBJ1-5,CSARVFGQGNQPQHF
TRBV12-3/TRBV12-4,TRBJ2-3,CASSYRSALGGVSTDTQYF
TRBV5-1,TRBJ2-1,CASSLGLGSSYNEQFF
TRBV19,TRBJ1-6,CASSTTGGFNSPLHF
TRBV19,TRBJ2-1,CASSTTSGVHNEQFF
TRBV19,TRBJ2-1,CATRLGTSGRDEQFF
TRBV28,TRBJ2-7,CASSLSGAISYEQYF
TRBV7-3,TRBJ2-1,CASSSRGGTSGYNEQFF
TRBV5-1,TRBJ2-4,CASSYVGENIQYF
TRBV18,TRBJ1-1,CASSPFGGMNTEAFF
TRBV5-4,TRBJ2-6,CASSSSRVTGANVLTF